What follows describes a single T cell receptor beta chain. The CDR3 consists of 15 residues. CDR1 is SGHNT and CDR2 is YYREEE in the germline V gene (reference sequence). V lost 2 bases and J lost 1; bases outside the gene matches: 2. In the study's own analysis: Reference gene primer amplification in the assay estimated nucleated cell counts. Assay: immunoSEQ multiplex PCR; the TCRdb copy retains only in-frame clones and omits some. V and J calls and clone size are those listed in that table; D and trimming were worked out from the DNA. The sample yields some 250,000 clones, about 86% seen once. This entry belongs to a study of blood T cell repertoires in COVID-19. Study in general: The United States, Italy and Spain provided the acute and convalescent COVID-19 samples.

This clonotype was obtained from a woman aged 25 to 39 with COVID-19, enrolled during active disease. Specimen: peripheral blood. The chain has TRBV5-4 and TRBJ2-3; 9 positions agree with TRBD2. The CDR3 DNA reads TGTGCCAGCAGCTTCGGCGGGGGGGGCACAGATACGCAGTATTTT. This translates into CASSFGGGGTDTQYF.